These T cell receptor beta chains were read from a single sample in a study of technical replicates of blood from a handful of donors. The repertoire was sequenced with immunoSEQ multiplex PCR; TCRdb's copy has only in-frame clones and lacks some. The top ten hold about 0.27% of the sample, which has about 90,000 clones, over 90% seen once. The sample was T cells isolated from PBMCs. These receptors all come from a human donor in good health. The conserved cysteine and the conserved F or W are not part of the CDR3 here. D genes are given only for firm matches. The size field is filled for only some rows; it gives once, few, many or a size class.

TRBV4-1	TRBJ2-2	NA	NA	ASSQDSRGITGELF
TRBV27	TRBJ2-1	NA	NA	ASSRLDSQQF
TRBV7-3	TRBJ1-1	NA	NA	ASSSRGDTEAF
TRBV5-1	TRBJ2-1	TRBD2	once	ASSWDYYNEQF
TRBV28	TRBJ1-4	TRBD1	NA	ASSLAPTDRLGEKLF
TRBV19	TRBJ2-1	TRBD1	once	ASSPLGTEHDEQF
TRBV5-1	TRBJ1-1	NA	NA	ASSSRGEWMTEAF
TRBV5-1	TRBJ2-1	TRBD1	NA	ASSSGTGSSNEQF
TRBV4-1	TRBJ2-1	NA	NA	ASIIAPSSYNEQF
TRBV7-9	TRBJ2-2	TRBD2	NA	ASSLSRGGYTGELF
TRBV30	TRBJ1-2	TRBD1	once	AWSVQGPYGYT
TRBV7-9	TRBJ1-1	TRBD1	NA	ASIHGQAFTEAF
TRBV28	TRBJ1-1	NA	few	ASSFGRQEAF
TRBV28	TRBJ2-1	NA	once	ASSLGWGSGGEQF